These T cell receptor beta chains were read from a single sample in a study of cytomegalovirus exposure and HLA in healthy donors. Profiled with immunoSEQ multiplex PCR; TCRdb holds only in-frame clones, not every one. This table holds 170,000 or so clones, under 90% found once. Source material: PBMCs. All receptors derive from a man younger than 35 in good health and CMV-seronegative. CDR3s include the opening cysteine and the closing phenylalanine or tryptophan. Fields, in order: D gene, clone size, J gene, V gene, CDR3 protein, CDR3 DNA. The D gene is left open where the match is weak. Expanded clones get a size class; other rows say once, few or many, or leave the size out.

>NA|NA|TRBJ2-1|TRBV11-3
CASSLARLVSYNEQFF
TGTGCCAGCAGCTTAGCCCGACTAGTATCCTACAATGAGCAGTTCTTC
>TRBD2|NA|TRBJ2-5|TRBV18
CASSPLAGGPRETQYF
TGTGCCAGCTCACCGCTAGCGGGAGGGCCGAGGGAGACCCAGTACTTC
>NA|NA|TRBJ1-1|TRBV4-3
CASSQDTGLNTEAFF
TGCGCCAGCAGCCAAGATACGGGGTTGAACACTGAAGCTTTCTTT
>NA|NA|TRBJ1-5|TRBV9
CASSVGQGNQPQHF
TGTGCCAGCAGCGTGGGACAAGGCAATCAGCCCCAGCATTTT
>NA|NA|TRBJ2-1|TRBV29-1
CSVRDKNNEQFF
TGCAGCGTTAGGGACAAAAACAATGAGCAGTTCTTC
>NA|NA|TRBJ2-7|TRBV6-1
CASRGGASLTYEQYF
TGTGCCAGCAGAGGGGGAGCCTCCCTCACCTACGAGCAGTACTTC
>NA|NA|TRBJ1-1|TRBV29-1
CSVVGRMNAEAFF
TGCAGCGTTGTGGGGCGGATGAACGCTGAAGCTTTCTTT
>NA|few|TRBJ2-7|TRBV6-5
CASSWGTERYEQYF
TGTGCCAGCAGTTGGGGGACTGAACGCTACGAGCAGTACTTC
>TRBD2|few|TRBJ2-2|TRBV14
CASSQGSGGTGELFF
TGTGCCAGCAGCCAGGGAAGCGGGGGCACCGGGGAGCTGTTTTTT
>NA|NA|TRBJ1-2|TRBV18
CASSNERNYGYTF
TGTGCCAGCTCCAATGAGAGAAACTATGGCTACACCTTC
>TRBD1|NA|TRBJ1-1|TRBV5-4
CASSAGQGAAEAFF
TGTGCCAGCAGTGCGGGACAGGGGGCTGCTGAAGCTTTCTTT
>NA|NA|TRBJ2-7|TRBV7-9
CASSSGRGGDYEQYF
TGTGCCAGCAGTAGTGGCCGAGGCGGGGACTACGAGCAGTACTTC
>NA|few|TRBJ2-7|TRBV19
CASSMVQGGEQYF
TGTGCCAGTAGTATGGTTCAGGGTGGCGAGCAGTACTTC
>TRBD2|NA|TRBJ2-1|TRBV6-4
CARLAGFLQFF
TGTGCCAGGCTAGCGGGGTTCCTGCAGTTCTTC
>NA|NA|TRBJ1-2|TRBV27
CASSNSGVVDYGYTF
TGTGCCAGCAGTAACTCAGGGGTAGTTGACTATGGCTACACCTTC
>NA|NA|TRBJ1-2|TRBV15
CATSRDRVPVDYGYTF
TGTGCCACCAGCAGAGATCGGGTCCCCGTAGACTATGGCTACACCTTC
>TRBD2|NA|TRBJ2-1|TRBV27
CASSGRRGDSYNEQFF
TGTGCCAGCAGTGGCCGACGGGGGGACTCCTACAATGAGCAGTTCTTC
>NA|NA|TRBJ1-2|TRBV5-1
CASSLAGTDNYGYTF
TGCGCCAGCAGCTTGGCCGGGACTGATAACTATGGCTACACCTTC
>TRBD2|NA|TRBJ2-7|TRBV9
CASSAAGVQYEQYF
TGTGCCAGCAGCGCAGCGGGGGTACAATACGAGCAGTACTTC
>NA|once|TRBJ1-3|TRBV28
CASSLYPVSGNTIYF
TGTGCCAGCAGTTTATATCCGGTCTCTGGAAACACCATATATTTT
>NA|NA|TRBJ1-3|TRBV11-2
CASGLYSSGNTIYF
TGTGCCAGCGGACTGTACAGTTCTGGAAACACCATATATTTT
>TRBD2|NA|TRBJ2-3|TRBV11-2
CASSRVAGADTQYF
TGTGCCAGCTCCCGGGTAGCGGGAGCAGATACGCAGTATTTT
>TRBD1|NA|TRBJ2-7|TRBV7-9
CASSLSGQGAYEQYF
TGTGCCAGCAGCCTCTCCGGACAGGGGGCTTACGAGCAGTACTTC
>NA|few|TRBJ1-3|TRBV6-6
CASSAGRNTIYF
TGTGCCAGCAGTGCGGGGAGAAACACCATATATTTT
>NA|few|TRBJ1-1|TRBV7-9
CASEGGTEAFF
TGTGCCAGCGAAGGCGGCACTGAAGCTTTCTTT
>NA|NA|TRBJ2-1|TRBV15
CATSNWYNEQFF
TGTGCCACCAGCAACTGGTACAATGAGCAGTTCTTC
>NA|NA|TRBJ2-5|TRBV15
CATSREGGTQYF
TGTGCCACCAGCAGAGAAGGGGGGACCCAGTACTTC
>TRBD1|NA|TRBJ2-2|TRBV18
CASSPLAGGETGELFF
TGTGCCAGCTCACCATTGGCAGGGGGCGAAACCGGGGAGCTGTTTTTT
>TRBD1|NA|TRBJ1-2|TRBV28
CASRTGQGRAGYTF
TGTGCCAGCAGGACCGGACAGGGTCGGGCTGGCTACACCTTC
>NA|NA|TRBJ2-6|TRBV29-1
CSVGLDRRFSGANVLTF
TGCAGCGTTGGATTAGACAGGCGATTCTCTGGGGCCAACGTCCTGACTTTC
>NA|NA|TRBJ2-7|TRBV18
CASSPQQDSYEQYF
TGTGCCAGCTCACCACAGCAGGACTCCTACGAGCAGTACTTC
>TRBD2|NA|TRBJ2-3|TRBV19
CASSIGPGLAGARTDTQYF
TGTGCCAGTAGTATAGGGCCTGGACTAGCGGGGGCACGCACAGATACGCAGTATTTT
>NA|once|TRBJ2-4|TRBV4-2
CASSSLVSKNIQYF
TGTGCCAGCAGCTCACTAGTCTCCAAAAACATTCAGTACTTC
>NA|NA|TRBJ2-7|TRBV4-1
CASSQETNALDEQYF
TGCGCCAGCAGCCAAGAGACTAATGCCCTGGACGAGCAGTACTTC
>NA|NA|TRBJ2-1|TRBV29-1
CSVLPRVRSYNEQFF
TGCAGCGTCCTCCCCCGTGTGAGGTCCTACAATGAGCAGTTCTTC
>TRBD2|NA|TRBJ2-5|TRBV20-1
CSASGGETQYF
TGCAGTGCTTCGGGGGGGGAGACCCAGTACTTC
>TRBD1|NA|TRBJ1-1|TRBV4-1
CASSQRTGRNTEAFF
TGCGCCAGCAGCCAGCGGACAGGGCGGAACACTGAAGCTTTCTTT
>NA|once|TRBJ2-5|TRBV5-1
CASMGSGPQETQYF
TGCGCCAGCATGGGGAGCGGGCCCCAAGAGACCCAGTACTTC
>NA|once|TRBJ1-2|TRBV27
CASGRGGYGYGYTF
TGTGCCAGCGGGAGAGGCGGATACGGCTATGGCTACACCTTC
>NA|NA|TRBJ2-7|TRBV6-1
CASSEAPGGTYEQYF
TGTGCCAGCAGTGAAGCGCCTGGGGGCACTTACGAGCAGTACTTC
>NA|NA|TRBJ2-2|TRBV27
CASRRQATGELFF
TGTGCCAGCAGGCGACAGGCTACCGGGGAGCTGTTTTTT
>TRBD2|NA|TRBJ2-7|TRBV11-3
CASSYAGTSYEQYF
TGTGCCAGCAGCTACGCCGGGACTAGCTACGAGCAGTACTTC
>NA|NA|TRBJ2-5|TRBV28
CASRQGTGETQYF
TGTGCCAGTAGGCAGGGGACGGGGGAGACCCAGTACTTC
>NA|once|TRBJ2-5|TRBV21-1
CASNAEGTAMYKETQYF
TGTGCCAGCAACGCAGAGGGGACAGCTATGTATAAAGAGACCCAGTACTTC
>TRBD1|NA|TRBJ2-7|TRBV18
CASSFGQGAHEQYF
TGTGCCAGCTCATTCGGACAGGGGGCTCACGAGCAGTACTTC
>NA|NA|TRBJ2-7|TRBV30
CAWSPFKGGSYEQYF
TGTGCCTGGAGCCCATTTAAGGGGGGGTCATACGAGCAGTACTTC
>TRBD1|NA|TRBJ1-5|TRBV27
CASSLQGVRQPQHF
TGTGCCAGCAGTTTACAGGGGGTTAGGCAGCCCCAGCATTTT
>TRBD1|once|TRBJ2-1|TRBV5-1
CASSRTGGLDEQFF
TGCGCCAGCAGCAGGACAGGGGGCTTAGATGAGCAGTTCTTC
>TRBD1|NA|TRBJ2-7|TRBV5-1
CASSTPGQKTYEQYF
TGCGCCAGCAGCACCCCGGGACAGAAAACCTACGAGCAGTACTTC
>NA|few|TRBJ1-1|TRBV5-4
CASSDSMNTEAFF
TGTGCCAGCAGCGATAGTATGAACACTGAAGCTTTCTTT
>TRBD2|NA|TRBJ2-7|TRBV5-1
CASRSPSGPRGEQYF
TGCGCCAGCAGAAGCCCTAGCGGGCCTAGGGGCGAGCAGTACTTC